The 30 T cell receptor beta chains presented below share a single source sample, sequenced in a study of spatial heterogeneity in lung cancer. TCRdb reanalysed the 5' RACE reads using MiXCR and keeps one entry per CDR3 protein. Found here are about 50,000 distinct CDR3 sequences, around 7% of them singletons; the top ten hold around 36%. The time point was: blood at routine non-recurrence follow-up after resection. Sequencing was performed on whole RNA extracted from tumor and nontumor lung tissue, or from frozen PBMC, and the material was left unsorted. The input for sequencing was PBMCs, taken at follow-up. These receptor sequences come from a female donor with early-stage non-small cell lung cancer.

Many counts were recorded for this clonotype. The chain couples TRBV6-1 to TRBJ2-7; D could derive from TRBD1 or TRBD2 (6 bases each). The CDR3 totals 15 residues. The germline CDR1 and CDR2 sequences are MNHNS and SASEGT. With 7 bases removed from V and 2 bases from J, the gap between germline ends came to 18 bases. This CDR3 is CASTVEGQSPYEQYF. CDR3 nucleotide sequence: TGTGCCAGCACTGTGGAGGGACAATCGCCCTACGAGCAGTACTTC.

This clonotype was observed at least ten times. V and J are TRBV5-1 and TRBJ2-1, with D possibly being TRBD1 (6 bases). Trimming stripped 6 bases from V and 3 bases from J, with 10 bases between. The CDR3 spans 13 residues. Germline CDR1 reads SGHRS; CDR2 reads YFSETQ. In DNA form, the CDR3 reads TGCGCCAGCACCCCGGACAGCTACAATGAGCAGTTCTTC. Its translation is CASTPDSYNEQFF.

This clonotype has only a few counts. The V gene is TRBV7-9, the J gene TRBJ1-4, with D possibly being TRBD1 (6 bases). Germline V gene sequence: CDR1 SEHNR, CDR2 FQNEAQ (reference sequence). The CDR3 covers 13 residues. V was pared by 5 bases and J by 8 bases, with 12 bases between. Written as DNA, the CDR3 is TGTGCCAGCAGCGAGGGGGTCGGCGAAAAACTGTTTTTT. Amino acid sequence: CASSEGVGEKLFF.

There are many counts of this clonotype. This chain links TRBV9 with TRBJ1-3; perhaps TRBD1 as D (5 bases). CDR1 SGDLS and CDR2 YYNGEE come from the germline V gene. The germline V and J ends were trimmed by 3 bases and 2 bases, with 9 bases remaining between them. This CDR3 is built from 14 residues. The CDR3: CASSGAGAGNTIYF. The CDR3 nucleotides are TGTGCCAGCAGCGGAGCGGGGGCTGGAAACACCATATATTTT.

The table lists this clonotype with a few counts. The J gene is TRBJ2-6, the V gene TRBV6-2 or TRBV6-3; TRBD1 aligns across 10 bases. CDR3 length equals 15 residues. The V segment lost 1 base and the J segment 9 bases; nucleotides outside the gene matches: 3. The germline V gene encodes CDR1 MNHEY and CDR2 SVGEGT. The CDR3 region has the DNA TGTGCCAGCAGTTACTGGGACAGGGGTGACAACGTCCTGACTTTC. This codes for CASSYWDRGDNVLTF.

V is TRBV4-1 and J is TRBJ1-6; possible D gene TRBD1, 5 bases. The CDR3 is 15 residues long. The germline V gene encodes CDR1 MGHRA and CDR2 YSYEKL. Trimming removed 4 bases from V and 9 bases from J, with 16 bases in between. The CDR3 protein is CASSRPADNFSPLHF. CDR3 DNA: TGCGCCAGCAGCCGTCCGGCGGACAATTTTTCACCCCTCCACTTT.

In its sample, this clonotype was seen many times. The chain couples TRBV28 to TRBJ1-4; no reliable D call. Germline values: CDR1 MDHEN, CDR2 SYDVKM. The V end lost 3 bases, the J end lost 5 bases, and 10 bases lay between the germline ends. The CDR3 has 14 residues. The CDR3 nucleotides are TGTGCCAGCAGTTTGTGGAGCAGGAATGAAAAACTGTTTTTT. This translates into CASSLWSRNEKLFF.

The CDR3 region is CASSLGQDEAFF. The DNA of the CDR3 is TGTGCCAGCAGCTTGGGACAGGATGAAGCTTTCTTT. This rearrangement joins TRBV3-1 to TRBJ1-1, with 8 bases identical to TRBD1. Looked up from germline, CDR1 is LGHDT and CDR2 is YNNKEL (reference sequence). CDR3 length: 12 residues. Unmatched junction bases numbered 3, after V lost 5 bases and J lost 7 bases.

In its sample, this clonotype was seen a few times. The V and J genes are TRBV12-3 or TRBV12-4 and TRBJ1-3; a possible D gene is TRBD1 (6 bases). The CDR3 loop spans 17 amino acids. V shed 9 bases and J shed 0 bases, with 21 bases lying between them. CDR3 nucleotide sequence: TGTGCCAGTGGAAGAGGCGGGCAGGGGCTCTCTGGAAACACCATATATTTT. It specifies CASGRGGQGLSGNTIYF.

The table lists this clonotype with a few counts. The chain has TRBV4-1 and TRBJ2-5; 9 bases fit TRBD1. The CDR3 is 15 amino acids. Germline-derived CDR1 and CDR2 are MGHRA and YSYEKL. The V segment lost 4 bases and the J segment 3 bases; nucleotides outside the gene matches: 6. CDR3 sequence reads: CASSPVGQGKETQYF. CDR3 coding DNA: TGCGCCAGCAGCCCTGTGGGACAGGGAAAAGAGACCCAGTACTTC.

This clonotype was counted many times. The rearrangement links TRBV19 to TRBJ1-5, with 7 bases identical to TRBD1. V was pared by 2 bases and J by 0 bases, with 13 bases of the junction left unmatched. The germline CDR1 and CDR2 sequences are LNHDA and SQIVND (reference sequence). There are 19 residues in the CDR3. Here the CDR3 DNA reads TGTGCCAGTAGTATAATTCGCGGGCTAGGGACAGATAGCAATCAGCCCCAGCATTTT. Protein sequence: CASSIIRGLGTDSNQPQHF.

This clonotype was detected ten times or more. The genes are TRBV5-8 and TRBJ1-5; D is possibly TRBD1 (6 bases). V was cut by 5 bases and J by 2 bases, with 14 bases left in between. Germline assignment: CDR1 SGHTS and CDR2 YDEGEE. The CDR3 extends over 15 amino acids. CDR3 sequence: CASRPQGVGNQPQHF. The CDR3 DNA reads TGTGCCAGCAGGCCACAGGGAGTTGGCAATCAGCCCCAGCATTTT.

As to this clonotype: This may come from a read error, since a much larger clone is one base off. The DNA of the CDR3 is TGTGCCAGCAGCTTTTATTATCTAGCGGCGAACACCGGGGAGCTGTTTTTT. Translating it yields CASSFYYLAANTGELFF. The chain is built from TRBV5-4 and TRBJ2-2; 7 positions agree with TRBD2. Germline V gene data show CDR1 as SGHNT and CDR2 as YYREEE (reference sequence). The CDR3 runs to 17 residues. Trimming removed 2 bases from V and 0 bases from J; junction bases left unmatched: 7.

The table lists this clonotype with many counts. The chain recombines TRBV29-1 with TRBJ2-1, with TRBD1 identical over 9 bases. Germline V gene lookup returns CDR1 SQVTM and CDR2 ANQGSEA. V shed 5 bases, J shed 2 bases, and the junction held 1 base outside the gene matches. This CDR3 contains 13 residues. The DNA for the CDR3 is TGCAGCGTTCGACAGGGGGCCTACAATGAGCAGTTCTTC. Its translation: CSVRQGAYNEQFF.

This clonotype was counted ten times or more. This chain links TRBV5-6 with TRBJ2-5; possibly TRBD1 or TRBD2 for D (5 bases each). Germline loops: CDR1 SGHDT, CDR2 YYEEEE. This CDR3 is built from 14 residues. V lost 0 bases to trimming and J lost 4 bases, with 10 bases between them. The CDR3 loop reads CASSLVPGTETQYF. The DNA of the CDR3 is TGTGCCAGCAGCTTGGTGCCAGGGACAGAGACCCAGTACTTC.

The rearrangement links TRBV2 to TRBJ2-7; TRBD1 aligns across 8 bases. Germline trimming cut 9 bases from V and 4 bases from J; bases unmatched to any gene: 11. This CDR3 comprises 14 residues. The germline CDR1 and CDR2 sequences are SNHLY and FYNNEI. The CDR3 sequence: CARRAPGGLYEQYF. The DNA of the CDR3 is TGTGCCAGGAGGGCTCCAGGGGGCCTTTACGAGCAGTACTTC.

This clonotype was found many times. CDR3 sequence reads: CASSEDSSYNSPLHF. The CDR3, as DNA: TGTGCCAGCAGTGAGGACAGCTCCTATAATTCACCCCTCCACTTT. The chain couples TRBV2 to TRBJ1-6; D may be TRBD1 (6 bases). The germline V gene has CDR1 SNHLY and CDR2 FYNNEI. There are 15 residues in the CDR3. V was cut by 3 bases and J by 0 bases, with 6 bases left in between.

This clonotype came up many times. V is TRBV10-3 and J is TRBJ2-3; TRBD2 is a possible D gene (7 bases). The V gene lost 6 bases and the J gene lost 6 bases, with 10 bases spanning the gap. Germline CDR1 reads ENHRY; CDR2 reads SYGVKD. CDR3 length: 12 amino acids. The CDR3: CAISRGADTQYF. The CDR3 DNA is TGTGCCATCAGCCGGGGGGCCGATACGCAGTATTTT.

This clonotype was seen only a few times. The chain couples TRBV7-3 to TRBJ2-2; D is ambiguous. CDR1 is SGHTA and CDR2 is FQGTGA in the germline V gene. V lost 1 base to trimming and J lost 8 bases, with 5 bases between them. This CDR3 has 12 residues. This CDR3 is CASSLMGGELFF. As DNA, the CDR3 is TGTGCCAGCAGCTTAATGGGTGGGGAGCTGTTTTTT.

This clonotype was seen a few times. This sequence joins TRBV20-1 and TRBJ2-7; 9 nucleotides agree with TRBD2. The V segment lost 4 bases and the J segment 4 bases; nucleotides outside the gene matches: 5. The germline V gene encodes CDR1 DFQATT and CDR2 SNEGSKA (reference sequence). The CDR3 is made up of 13 amino acids. CDR3 in amino acids: CSAKRGARYEQYF. In nucleotides, the CDR3 is TGCAGTGCTAAGCGGGGGGCGCGGTACGAGCAGTACTTC.

This clonotype was counted at least ten times. The J gene is TRBJ2-1, the V gene TRBV7-2; D is possibly TRBD1 or TRBD2 (5 bases each). The CDR3 loop spans 13 amino acids. Germline values: CDR1 SGHTA, CDR2 FQGNSA. V gave up 7 bases and J gave up 12 bases, with 19 bases separating them. In DNA form, the CDR3 reads TGTGCCAGCAACCCTGAGACTCTGGGACCGCAGTTCTTC. It translates to CASNPETLGPQFF.

This clonotype was observed many times. V gene TRBV28 combines with J gene TRBJ1-5; no clear D. Trimming shortened V by 3 bases and J by 0 bases, and 3 bases separated the two germline ends. The germline V gene has CDR1 MDHEN and CDR2 SYDVKM. The CDR3 is 13 residues long. The CDR3 region is CASSLRSNQPQHF. DNA of the CDR3: TGTGCCAGCAGTTTGCGTAGCAATCAGCCCCAGCATTTT.

This clonotype has at least ten counts. In DNA, the CDR3 is TGTGCCAGCAGTGAAGAGGTAGCGGGGGGGCCCTACGAGCAGTACTTC. It is translated as CASSEEVAGGPYEQYF. This rearrangement joins TRBV2 to TRBJ2-7, with 11 positions matching TRBD2. V trimming: 1 base; J trimming: 2 bases; junction bases outside the gene matches: 4. The CDR3 spans 16 residues. Germline-derived CDR1 and CDR2 are SNHLY and FYNNEI.

This clonotype was seen at least ten times. The chain has TRBV6-2 or TRBV6-3 and TRBJ2-5; possible D gene TRBD1, 6 bases. This CDR3 has 15 residues. Germline-derived CDR1 and CDR2 are MNHEY and SVGEGT. Trimming took 5 bases from V and 2 from J, leaving 15 bases between them. In nucleotides, the CDR3 is TGTGCCAGCAGTAGCAGGGGTCGCATTCAAGAGACCCAGTACTTC. It yields the protein CASSSRGRIQETQYF.

This clonotype occurred many times. The chain employs TRBV20-1 and TRBJ1-4; 7 nucleotides line up with TRBD1. Trimming at V came to 5 bases and at J to 0 bases, leaving 3 bases not matched to a gene. The germline V gene has CDR1 DFQATT and CDR2 SNEGSKA (reference sequence). There are 14 residues in the CDR3. CDR3 sequence (DNA): TGCAGTGCTGGGGACAGTTCAACTAATGAAAAACTGTTTTTT. It is translated as CSAGDSSTNEKLFF.

This clonotype was seen repeatedly, ten times or more. As DNA, the CDR3 is TGCAGTGCTAGACAGCCCACGGGGGGCGGTGAAAAACTGTTTTTT. It codes for CSARQPTGGGEKLFF. The chain recombines TRBV20-1 with TRBJ1-4; tentative D call: TRBD1 (6 bases). This CDR3 has 15 amino acids. The germline gives CDR1 DFQATT, CDR2 SNEGSKA (reference sequence). Trimming pared 2 bases from V and 7 bases from J, leaving 17 bases between.

This clonotype was found many times. The chain joins TRBV7-9 to TRBJ2-7; D gene uncertain. Trimming shortened V by 4 bases and J by 3 bases, and 10 bases separated the two germline ends. The CDR3 loop spans 13 amino acids. Per germline, CDR1 SEHNR and CDR2 FQNEAQ (reference sequence). Here the CDR3 DNA reads TGTGCCAGCAGCTCAGGAACCAGCTACGAGCAGTACTTC. Translation: CASSSGTSYEQYF.

CDR3 loop: CASSDPNQPQHF. The CDR3 DNA reads as TGTGCCAGCAGTGATCCCAATCAGCCCCAGCATTTT. This sequence joins TRBV2 and TRBJ1-5; no clear D. The CDR3 runs 12 residues. Germline V gene lookup returns CDR1 SNHLY and CDR2 FYNNEI. Trimming stripped 3 bases from V and 3 bases from J, with 3 bases between.

This clonotype showed up many times. V gene TRBV6-1 combines with J gene TRBJ1-1; D is possibly TRBD1 (6 bases). The germline V gene has CDR1 MNHNS and CDR2 SASEGT. The V and J ends lost 7 bases and 10 bases respectively, with 16 bases between them. CDR3 length: 12 residues. CDR3 DNA: TGTGCCAGCACTATAAAGGGACAAGGAGCTTTCTTT. Protein product: CASTIKGQGAFF.

This sequence joins TRBV7-9 and TRBJ2-3; 15 nucleotides agree with TRBD2. Germline CDR1 is SEHNR and CDR2 is FQNEAQ (reference sequence). The CDR3 is 17 residues long. J lost 4 bases, V lost 4 bases, and 6 bases had no gene match. This CDR3 reads CASSWGLAGGGADTQYF. CDR3 in DNA: TGTGCCAGCAGCTGGGGACTAGCGGGAGGAGGAGCAGATACGCAGTATTTT.